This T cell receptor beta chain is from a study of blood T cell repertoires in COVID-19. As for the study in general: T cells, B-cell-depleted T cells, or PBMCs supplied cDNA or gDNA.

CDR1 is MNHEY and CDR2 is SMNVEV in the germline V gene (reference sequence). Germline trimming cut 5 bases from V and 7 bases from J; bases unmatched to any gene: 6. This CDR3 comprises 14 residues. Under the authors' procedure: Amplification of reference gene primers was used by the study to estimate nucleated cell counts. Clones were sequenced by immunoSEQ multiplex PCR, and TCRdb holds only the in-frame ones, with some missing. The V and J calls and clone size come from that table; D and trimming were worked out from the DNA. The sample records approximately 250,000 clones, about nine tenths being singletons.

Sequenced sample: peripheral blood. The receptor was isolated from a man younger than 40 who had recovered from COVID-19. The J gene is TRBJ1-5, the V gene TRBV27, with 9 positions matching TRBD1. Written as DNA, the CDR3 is TGTGCCAGCAGTCCTGGGACAGGGCGACAGCCCCAGCATTTT. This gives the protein CASSPGTGRQPQHF.